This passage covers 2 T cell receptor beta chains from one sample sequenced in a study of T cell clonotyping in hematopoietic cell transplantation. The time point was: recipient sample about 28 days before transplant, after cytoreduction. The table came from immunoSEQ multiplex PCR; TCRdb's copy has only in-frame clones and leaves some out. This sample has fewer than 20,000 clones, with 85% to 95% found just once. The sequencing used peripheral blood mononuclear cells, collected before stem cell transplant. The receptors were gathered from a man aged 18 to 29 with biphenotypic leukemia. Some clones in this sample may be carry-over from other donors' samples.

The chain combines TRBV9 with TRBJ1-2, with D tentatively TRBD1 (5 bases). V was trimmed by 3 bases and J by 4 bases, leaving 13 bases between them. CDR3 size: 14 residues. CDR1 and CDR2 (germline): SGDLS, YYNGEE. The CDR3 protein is CASSATTDSYGYTF. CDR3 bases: TGTGCCAGCAGCGCTACGACAGACAGCTATGGCTACACCTTC.

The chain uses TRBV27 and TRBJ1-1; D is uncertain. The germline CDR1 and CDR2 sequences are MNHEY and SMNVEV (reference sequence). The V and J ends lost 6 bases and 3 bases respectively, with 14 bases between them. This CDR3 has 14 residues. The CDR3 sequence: CASRMAGDHTEAFF. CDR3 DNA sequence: TGTGCCAGCAGAATGGCAGGCGATCACACTGAAGCTTTCTTT.